This entry lists 10 T cell receptor beta chains sequenced from one sample in a study of blood T cell repertoires in COVID-19. Sequencing used immunoSEQ multiplex PCR; TCRdb keeps in-frame clones, though not all of them. The table shows approximately 190,000 clones, with 85% to 90% occurring only once. The sequenced material came from peripheral blood. Receptor source: a middle-aged man with active or convalescent COVID-19.

This clone showed up just once. The CDR3 spells CASSVGQGVYNSPLHF. The CDR3 DNA reads as TGTGCCAGCAGCGTCGGACAGGGGGTGTATAATTCACCCCTCCACTTT. The chain links TRBV9 to TRBJ1-6; 10 bases agree with TRBD1. CDR1 and CDR2 from the germline V gene are SGDLS and YYNGEE. This CDR3 comprises 16 residues. V dropped 2 bases and J dropped 4; count of bases not matched to a gene: 3.

The gene calls are TRBV2 and TRBJ2-3, with D possibly TRBD1 on 6 matching bases. V lost 5 bases to trimming and J lost 0 bases, with 12 bases between them. The CDR3 runs to 15 residues. Germline assignment: CDR1 SNHLY and CDR2 FYNNEI. The CDR3 loop reads CASSQMDSSTDTQYF. In nucleotides, the CDR3 is TGTGCCAGCAGTCAAATGGACAGCAGCACAGATACGCAGTATTTT.

This clone was counted a few times. CDR3 in DNA: TGCGCCAGCAGCCGGGGCGCGCAGGGGTCGCAAAGTGGAAACACCATATATTTT. Its translation is CASSRGAQGSQSGNTIYF. The chain couples TRBV5-1 to TRBJ1-3; D possibly corresponds to TRBD1 (6 bases). Per the germline V gene, CDR1 is SGHRS and CDR2 is YFSETQ. The CDR3 is made up of 18 amino acids. V was trimmed by 4 bases and J by 3 bases, leaving 23 bases between them.

This clone was counted a few times. The chain recombines TRBV11-1 with TRBJ1-1; no definite D call. The germline V gene has CDR1 SGHAT and CDR2 FQDESV (reference sequence). CDR3 length equals 14 residues. The V end lost 0 bases, the J end lost 3 bases, and 8 bases lay between the germline ends. CDR3 in DNA: TGTGCCAGCAGCTTAGCGCTCCGGGACACTGAAGCTTTCTTT. Encoded protein: CASSLALRDTEAFF.

The chain links TRBV5-1 to TRBJ1-1, with D uncertain. V was cut by 0 bases and J by 1 base, with 10 bases left in between. CDR1 and CDR2 from the germline V gene are SGHRS and YFSETQ. This CDR3 spans 15 amino acids. The CDR3 DNA follows: TGCGCCAGCAGCTTGGTTGCCAACACGAACACTGAAGCTTTCTTT. Translating gives CASSLVANTNTEAFF.

This clone has a single count. The V and J genes are TRBV5-1 and TRBJ2-3; 9 nucleotides align to TRBD2. J gave up 0 bases and V 4 bases, and 6 bases lay outside the gene matches. This CDR3 region has 16 residues. Germline V gene lookup returns CDR1 SGHRS and CDR2 YFSETQ. CDR3 residues: CASSQTSGRSTDTQYF. The CDR3, as DNA: TGCGCCAGCAGCCAAACTAGCGGGCGGAGCACAGATACGCAGTATTTT.

This clone was seen a handful of times. This chain links TRBV18 with TRBJ1-6; D remains unclear. CDR3 size: 13 residues. Germline assignment: CDR1 KGHSH and CDR2 LQKENI. Trimming stripped 2 bases from V and 10 bases from J, with 9 bases between. CDR3 region: CASSPKGGSPLHF. CDR3 nucleotides: TGTGCCAGCTCACCAAAGGGCGGGTCACCCCTCCACTTT.

Note on this clone: Other nucleotide sequences from this sample produce the same CDR3. This rearrangement joins TRBV29-1 to TRBJ1-2; D gene ambiguous. The CDR3 consists of 11 residues. Germline CDR1 and CDR2: SQVTM and ANQGSEA. Trimming stripped 4 bases from V and 4 bases from J, with 7 bases between. As DNA, the CDR3 is TGCAGCGTTGGGGGAGGCTATGGCTACACCTTC. Translating gives CSVGGGYGYTF.

Only a few counts were recorded for this clone. The rearrangement uses TRBV18 and TRBJ2-3; D perhaps matches TRBD2 (5 bases). Germline CDR1 reads KGHSH; CDR2 reads LQKENI. The CDR3 contains 13 residues. Trimming removed 3 bases at V and 5 bases at J, with 9 bases between. CDR3 residues: CASSPSREDTQYF. For the CDR3, the DNA is TGTGCCAGCTCACCCTCCCGGGAAGATACGCAGTATTTT. Filled out from reference TRBV18 and TRBJ2-3, the complete variable domain reads NAGVMQNPRHLVRRRGQEARLRCSPMKGHSHVYWYRQLPEEGLKFMVYLQKENIIDESGMPKERFSAEFPKEGPSILRIQQVVRGDSAAYFCASSPSREDTQYFGPGTRLTVL.

The chain recombines TRBV7-9 with TRBJ2-5; weak D call: TRBD1 (5 bases). CDR1 and CDR2 (germline): SEHNR, FQNEAQ (reference sequence). The CDR3 runs 15 residues. V lost 1 base and J 4 bases, leaving 13 bases between the germline ends. The CDR3 DNA reads TGTGCCAGCAGCTTAGGTGGATTTGGGGCAGAGACCCAGTACTTC. This gives the protein CASSLGGFGAETQYF.